This T cell receptor (beta chain) was sequenced in a study of blood T cells in healthy people across ages. Study results and caveats: TCR beta diversity per million T cells fell roughly linearly with age. Aged donors had fewer naive CD4+ cells and lower diversity than long-lived donors. Lack of knowledge of donor CMV status possibly confounded expanded clonotype changes.

A J-beta primer mix and a sample-barcoded 5' primer were used in a second PCR of roughly 6 to 12 cycles. TCRdb re-called the 5' RACE reads through MiXCR, storing one row per CDR3 protein. Of some 690,000 distinct CDR3 sequences in the sample, over 20% were seen once. This clonotype was seen only a few times. The antigen is not known. The CDR3 sequence is 16 residues long. Trimming took 0 bases from V and 1 from J; bases not matched to a gene: 6. Germline V CDR1 and CDR2: SGHRS, YFSETQ. The V and J genes are TRBV5-1 and TRBJ2-5; TRBD2 agrees at 7 bases. The sequence was obtained from a man between 70 and 80 years old in good health. Sequencing input: blood. The CDR3 DNA sequence: TGCGCCAGCAGCTTGGATCGGGGAGGGCCCCAAGAGACCCAGTACTTC. Translated, it gives CASSLDRGGPQETQYF.